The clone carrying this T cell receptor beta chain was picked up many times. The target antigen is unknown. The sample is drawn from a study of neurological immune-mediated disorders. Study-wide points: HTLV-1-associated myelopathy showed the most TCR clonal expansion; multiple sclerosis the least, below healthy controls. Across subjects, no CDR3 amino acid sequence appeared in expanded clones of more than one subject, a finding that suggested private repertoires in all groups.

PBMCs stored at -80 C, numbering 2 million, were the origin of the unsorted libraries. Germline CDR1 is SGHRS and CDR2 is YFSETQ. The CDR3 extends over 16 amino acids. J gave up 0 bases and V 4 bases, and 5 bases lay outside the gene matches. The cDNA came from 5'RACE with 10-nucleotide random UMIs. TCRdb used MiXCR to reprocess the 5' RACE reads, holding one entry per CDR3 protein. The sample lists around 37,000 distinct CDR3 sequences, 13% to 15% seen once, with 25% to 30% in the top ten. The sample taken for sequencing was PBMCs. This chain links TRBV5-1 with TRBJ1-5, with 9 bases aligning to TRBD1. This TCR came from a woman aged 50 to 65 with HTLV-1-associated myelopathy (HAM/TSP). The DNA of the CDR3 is TGCGCCAGCAGCCTGGGGGACAGGGATAGCAATCAGCCCCAGCATTTT. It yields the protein CASSLGDRDSNQPQHF.